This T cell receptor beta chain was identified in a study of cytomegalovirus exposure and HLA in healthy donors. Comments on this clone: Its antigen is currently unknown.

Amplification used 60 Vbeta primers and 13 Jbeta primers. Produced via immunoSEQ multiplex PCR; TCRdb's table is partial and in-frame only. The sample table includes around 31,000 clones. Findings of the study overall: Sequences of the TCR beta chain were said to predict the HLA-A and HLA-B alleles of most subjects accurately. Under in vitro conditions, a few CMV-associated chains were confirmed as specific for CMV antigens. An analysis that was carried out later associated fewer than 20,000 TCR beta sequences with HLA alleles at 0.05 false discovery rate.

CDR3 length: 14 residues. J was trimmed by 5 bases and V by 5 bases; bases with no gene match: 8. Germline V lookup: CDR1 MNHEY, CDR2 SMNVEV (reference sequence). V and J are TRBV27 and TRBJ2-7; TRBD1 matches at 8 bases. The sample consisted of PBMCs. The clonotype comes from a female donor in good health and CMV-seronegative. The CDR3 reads CASSPTRTGNEQYF. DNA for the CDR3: TGTGCCAGCAGTCCCACTCGGACAGGGAACGAGCAGTACTTC.